The present T cell receptor (beta chain) was sequenced within a study of T-cell reconstitution after alpha-beta-depleted transplantation in children. Study results and caveats: T-cell numbers and diversity one year post-transplant derived largely from freshly generated T cells. Elevated TCRbeta diversity at day 60 was traced, in some patients, to surviving recipient T cells and thymic progenitors. Expanded graft clones, several hundred of them, were reportedly the source of alpha-beta T cells about two months after transplant.

This clonotype showed up just a few times. Its antigen remains unknown. The CDR3 is made up of 16 amino acids. The germline V and J ends were trimmed by 3 bases and 2 bases, with 14 bases remaining between them. Unique molecular identifiers were built into the TCRbeta library. MiXCR, run by TCRdb on the PCR reads, gives a single entry per CDR3 protein. The sample includes 700,000 to 950,000 distinct CDR3 sequences, 16% of them seen just once. This clonotype was obtained from a male patient aged 10 to 17 who had a stem cell transplant for acute lymphoblastic leukemia, so the T cells may come from the graft donor. The genes are TRBV12-3 or TRBV12-4 and TRBJ2-1, with D tentatively TRBD2 (6 bases). The starting material was PBMCs, mostly from graft donor cells, obtained 360 days after TCRalphabeta/CD19-depleted stem cell transplant. Here the CDR3 DNA reads TGTGCCAGCAGTTTCGGACTAACCGGGACCTACAATGAGCAGTTCTTC. As protein: CASSFGLTGTYNEQFF.